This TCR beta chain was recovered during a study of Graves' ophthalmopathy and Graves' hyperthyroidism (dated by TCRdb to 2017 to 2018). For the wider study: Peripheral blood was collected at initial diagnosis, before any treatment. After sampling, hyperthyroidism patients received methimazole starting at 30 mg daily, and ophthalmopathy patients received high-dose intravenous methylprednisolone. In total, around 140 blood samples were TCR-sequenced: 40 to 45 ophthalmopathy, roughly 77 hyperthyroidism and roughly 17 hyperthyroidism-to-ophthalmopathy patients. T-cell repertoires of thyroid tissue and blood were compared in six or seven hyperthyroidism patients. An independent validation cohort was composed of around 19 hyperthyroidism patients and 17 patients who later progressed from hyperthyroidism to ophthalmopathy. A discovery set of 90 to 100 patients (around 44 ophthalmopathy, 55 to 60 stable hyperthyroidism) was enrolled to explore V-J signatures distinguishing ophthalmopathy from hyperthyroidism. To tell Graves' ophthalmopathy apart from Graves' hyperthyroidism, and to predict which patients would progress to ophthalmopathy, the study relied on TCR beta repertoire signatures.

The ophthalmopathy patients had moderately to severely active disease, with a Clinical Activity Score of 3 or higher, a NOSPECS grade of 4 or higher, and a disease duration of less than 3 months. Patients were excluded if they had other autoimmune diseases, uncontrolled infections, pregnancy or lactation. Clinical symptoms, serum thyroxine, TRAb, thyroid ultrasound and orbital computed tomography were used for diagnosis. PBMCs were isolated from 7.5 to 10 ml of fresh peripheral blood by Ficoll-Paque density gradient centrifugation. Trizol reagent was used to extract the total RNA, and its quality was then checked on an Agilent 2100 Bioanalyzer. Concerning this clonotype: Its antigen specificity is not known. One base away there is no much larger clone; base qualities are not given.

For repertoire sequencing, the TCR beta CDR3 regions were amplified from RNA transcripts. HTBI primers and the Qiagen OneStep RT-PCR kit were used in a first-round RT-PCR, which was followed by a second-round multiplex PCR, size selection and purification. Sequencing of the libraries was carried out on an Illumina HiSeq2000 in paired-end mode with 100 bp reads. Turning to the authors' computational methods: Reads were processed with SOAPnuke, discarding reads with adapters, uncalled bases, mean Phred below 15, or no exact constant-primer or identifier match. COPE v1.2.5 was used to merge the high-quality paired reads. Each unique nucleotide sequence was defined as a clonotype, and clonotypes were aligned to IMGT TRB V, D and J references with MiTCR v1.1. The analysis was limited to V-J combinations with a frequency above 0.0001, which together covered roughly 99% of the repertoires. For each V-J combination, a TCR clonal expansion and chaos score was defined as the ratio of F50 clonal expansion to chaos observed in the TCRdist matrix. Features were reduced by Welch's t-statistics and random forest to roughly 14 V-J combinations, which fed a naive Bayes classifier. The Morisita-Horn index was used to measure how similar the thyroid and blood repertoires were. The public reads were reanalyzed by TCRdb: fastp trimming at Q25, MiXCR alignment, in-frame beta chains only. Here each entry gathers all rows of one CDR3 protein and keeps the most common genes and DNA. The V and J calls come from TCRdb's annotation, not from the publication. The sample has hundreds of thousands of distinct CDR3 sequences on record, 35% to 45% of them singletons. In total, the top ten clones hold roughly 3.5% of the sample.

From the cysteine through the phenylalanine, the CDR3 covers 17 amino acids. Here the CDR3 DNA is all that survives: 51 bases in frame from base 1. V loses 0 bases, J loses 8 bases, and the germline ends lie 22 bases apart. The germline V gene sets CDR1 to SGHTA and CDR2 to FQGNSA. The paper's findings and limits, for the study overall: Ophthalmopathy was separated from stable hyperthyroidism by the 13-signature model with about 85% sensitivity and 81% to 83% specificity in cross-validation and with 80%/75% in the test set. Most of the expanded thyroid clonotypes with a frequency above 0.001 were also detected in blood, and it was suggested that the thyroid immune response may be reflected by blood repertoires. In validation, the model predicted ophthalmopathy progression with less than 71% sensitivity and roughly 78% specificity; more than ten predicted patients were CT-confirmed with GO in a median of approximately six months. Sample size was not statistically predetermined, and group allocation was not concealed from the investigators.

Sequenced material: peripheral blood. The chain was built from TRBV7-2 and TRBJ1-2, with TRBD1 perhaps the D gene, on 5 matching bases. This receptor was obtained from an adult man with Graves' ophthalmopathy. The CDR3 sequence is CASSLALAGTQGEGYTF. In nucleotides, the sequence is TGTGCCAGCAGCTTAGCGCTAGCCGGGACCCAAGGGGAAGGCTACACCTTC. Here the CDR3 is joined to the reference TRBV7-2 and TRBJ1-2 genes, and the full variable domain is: GAGVSQSPSNKVTEKGKDVELRCDPISGHTALYWYRQSLGQGLEFLIYFQGNSAPDKSGLPSDRFSAERTGGSVSTLTIQRTQQEDSAVYLCASSLALAGTQGEGYTFGSGTRLTVV.